This T cell receptor (beta chain) was recovered during a study of radiation and T cells in renal cell carcinoma. With 3 bases clipped from V and 0 bases from J, the junction kept 7 bases outside the gene matches. The length of the CDR3 is 16 residues. The germline CDR1 and CDR2 sequences are SGHKS and YYEKEE (reference sequence). Regarding treatment: treatment-naive control, cytoreductive nephrectomy. TCRdb keeps only in-frame clones here, not all; method: immunoSEQ multiplex PCR. The sample holds roughly 13,000 clones, around 50% seen once. This receptor was obtained from a man between 45 and 60 years old with renal cell carcinoma. The sample was tumor tissue, taken from a patient whose treatment was nephrectomy without radiotherapy. The rearrangement links TRBV5-5 to TRBJ2-3, with 7 bases lining up with TRBD1. Here the CDR3 DNA reads TGTGCCAGCAGCTCTGGACAGGTTTTTAGCACAGATACGCAGTATTTT. Translating gives CASSSGQVFSTDTQYF.